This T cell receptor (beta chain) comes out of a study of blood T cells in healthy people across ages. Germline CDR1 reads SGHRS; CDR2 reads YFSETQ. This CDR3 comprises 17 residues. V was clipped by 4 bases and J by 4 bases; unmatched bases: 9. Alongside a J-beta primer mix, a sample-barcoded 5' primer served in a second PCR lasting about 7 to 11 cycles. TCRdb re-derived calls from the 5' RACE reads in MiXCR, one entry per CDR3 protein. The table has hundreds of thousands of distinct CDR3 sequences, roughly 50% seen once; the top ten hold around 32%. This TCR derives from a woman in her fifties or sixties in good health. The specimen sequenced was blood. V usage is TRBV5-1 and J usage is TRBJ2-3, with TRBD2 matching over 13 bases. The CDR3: CASSLERTSGSSDTQYF. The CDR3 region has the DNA TGCGCCAGCAGCCTTGAAAGGACTAGCGGGAGTTCAGATACGCAGTATTTT.